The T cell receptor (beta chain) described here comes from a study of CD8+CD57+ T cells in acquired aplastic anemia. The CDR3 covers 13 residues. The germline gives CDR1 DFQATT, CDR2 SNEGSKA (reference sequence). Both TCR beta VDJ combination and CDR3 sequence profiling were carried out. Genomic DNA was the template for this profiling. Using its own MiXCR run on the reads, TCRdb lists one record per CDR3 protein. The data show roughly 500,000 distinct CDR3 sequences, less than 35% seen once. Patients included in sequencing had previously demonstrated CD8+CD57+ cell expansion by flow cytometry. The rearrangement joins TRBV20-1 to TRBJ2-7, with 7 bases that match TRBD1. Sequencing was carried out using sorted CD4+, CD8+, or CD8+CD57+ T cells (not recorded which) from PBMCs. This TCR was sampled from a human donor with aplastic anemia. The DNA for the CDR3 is TGCAGCCTTACGGACAGGAGCTCCTACGAGCAGTACTTC. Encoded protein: CSLTDRSSYEQYF.